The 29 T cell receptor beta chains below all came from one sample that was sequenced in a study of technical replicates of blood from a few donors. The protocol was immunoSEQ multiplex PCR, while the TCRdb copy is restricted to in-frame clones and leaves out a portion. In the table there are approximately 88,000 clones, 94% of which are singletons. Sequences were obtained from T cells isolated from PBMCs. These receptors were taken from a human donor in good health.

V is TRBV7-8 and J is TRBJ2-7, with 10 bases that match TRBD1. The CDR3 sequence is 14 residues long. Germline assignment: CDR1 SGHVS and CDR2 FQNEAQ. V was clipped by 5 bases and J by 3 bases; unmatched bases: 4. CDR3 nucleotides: TGTGCCAGCAGCCCCGGGACAGGGGTCTACGAGCAGTACTTC. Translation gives CASSPGTGVYEQYF.

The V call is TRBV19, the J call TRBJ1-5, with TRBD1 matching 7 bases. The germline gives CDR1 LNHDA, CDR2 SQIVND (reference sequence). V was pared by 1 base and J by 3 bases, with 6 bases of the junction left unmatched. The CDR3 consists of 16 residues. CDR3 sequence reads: CASSIVQGVPNQPQHF. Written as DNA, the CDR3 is TGTGCCAGTAGTATAGTTCAGGGGGTCCCCAATCAGCCCCAGCATTTT.

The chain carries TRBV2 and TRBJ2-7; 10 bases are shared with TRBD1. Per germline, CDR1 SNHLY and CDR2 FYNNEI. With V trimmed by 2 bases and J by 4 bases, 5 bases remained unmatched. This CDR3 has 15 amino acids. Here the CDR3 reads CASSESGTGVYEQYF. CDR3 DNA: TGTGCCAGCAGTGAATCCGGGACAGGGGTTTACGAGCAGTACTTC.

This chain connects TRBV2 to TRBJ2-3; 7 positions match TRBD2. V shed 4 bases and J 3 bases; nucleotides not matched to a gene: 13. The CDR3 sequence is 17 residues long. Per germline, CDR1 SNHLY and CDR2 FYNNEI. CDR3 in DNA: TGTGCCAGCAGTGCCGATTCTTGGCTAGCGGTTACAGATACGCAGTATTTT. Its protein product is CASSADSWLAVTDTQYF.

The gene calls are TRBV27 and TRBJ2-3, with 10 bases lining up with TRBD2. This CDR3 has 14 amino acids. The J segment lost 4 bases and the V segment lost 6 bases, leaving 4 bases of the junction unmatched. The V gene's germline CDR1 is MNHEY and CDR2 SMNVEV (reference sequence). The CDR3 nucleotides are TGTGCCAGCAGGATAGCGGGAGGTGCAGATACGCAGTATTTT. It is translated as CASRIAGGADTQYF.

CDR3 bases: TGTGCCAGCAGCCAAGTTAAAGGGGATAGTGAAGCTTTCTTT. This sequence encodes CASSQVKGDSEAFF. The chain carries TRBV4-2 and TRBJ1-1; D might be TRBD1 (5 bases). Germline V gene data show CDR1 as LGHNA and CDR2 as YNFKEQ. CDR3 length: 14 amino acids. V was shortened by 1 base and J by 7 bases, with 13 bases between the two germline ends.

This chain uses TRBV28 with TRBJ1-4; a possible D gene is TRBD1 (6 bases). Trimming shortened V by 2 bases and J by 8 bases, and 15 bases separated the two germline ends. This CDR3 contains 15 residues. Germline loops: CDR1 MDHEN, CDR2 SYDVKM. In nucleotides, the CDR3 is TGTGCCAGCAGTTTAAAGGACAGACAGGAAGAAAAACTGTTTTTT. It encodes CASSLKDRQEEKLFF.

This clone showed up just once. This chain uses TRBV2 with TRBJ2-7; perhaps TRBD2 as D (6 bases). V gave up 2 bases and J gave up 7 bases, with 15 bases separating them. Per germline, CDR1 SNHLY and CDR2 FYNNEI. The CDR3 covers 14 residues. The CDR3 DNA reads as TGTGCCAGCAGTGAAATTGACCTAGGAGGGGAGCAGTACTTC. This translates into CASSEIDLGGEQYF. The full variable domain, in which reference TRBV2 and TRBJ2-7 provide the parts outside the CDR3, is EPEVTQTPSHQVTQMGQEVILRCVPISNHLYFYWYRQILGQKVEFLVSFYNNEISEKSEIFDDQFSVERPDGSNFTLKIRSTKLEDSAMYFCASSEIDLGGEQYFGPGTRLTVT.

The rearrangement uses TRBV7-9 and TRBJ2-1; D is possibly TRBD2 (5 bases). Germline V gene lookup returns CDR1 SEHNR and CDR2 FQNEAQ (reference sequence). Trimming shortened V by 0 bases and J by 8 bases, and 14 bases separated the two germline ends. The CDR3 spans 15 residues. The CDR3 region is CASSLAAGERDEQFF. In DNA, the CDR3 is TGTGCCAGCAGCTTAGCGGCCGGAGAGAGGGATGAGCAGTTCTTC.

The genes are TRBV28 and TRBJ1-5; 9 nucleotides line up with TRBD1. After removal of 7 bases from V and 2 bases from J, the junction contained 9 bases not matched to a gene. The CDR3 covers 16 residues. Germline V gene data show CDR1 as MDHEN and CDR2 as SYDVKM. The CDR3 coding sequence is TGTGCCAGCAAACCTTACAGGGGGCGCGGCAATCAGCCCCAGCATTTT. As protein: CASKPYRGRGNQPQHF.

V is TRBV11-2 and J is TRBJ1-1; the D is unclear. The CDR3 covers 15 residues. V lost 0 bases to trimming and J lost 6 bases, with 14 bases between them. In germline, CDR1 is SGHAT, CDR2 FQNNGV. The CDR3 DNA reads TGTGCCAGCAGCTTAGACCCCGTCCCCGTCGCTGAAGCTTTCTTT. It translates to CASSLDPVPVAEAFF.

CDR3 sequence reads: CAWSPRANYGYTF. The CDR3 nucleotides read TGTGCCTGGAGCCCGAGGGCTAACTATGGCTACACCTTC. The chain uses TRBV30 and TRBJ1-2; D ambiguous. The CDR3 extends over 13 amino acids. The V gene lost 3 bases and the J gene lost 0 bases, with 8 bases spanning the gap. Germline V gives CDR1 GTSNPN, CDR2 SVGIG (reference sequence).

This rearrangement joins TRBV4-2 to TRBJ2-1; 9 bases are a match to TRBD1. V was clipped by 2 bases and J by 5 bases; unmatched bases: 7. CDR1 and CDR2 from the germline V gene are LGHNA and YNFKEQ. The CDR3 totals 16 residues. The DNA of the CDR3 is TGTGCCAGCAGCCAAACGGACAGGGGTGGCAACAATGAGCAGTTCTTC. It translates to CASSQTDRGGNNEQFF.

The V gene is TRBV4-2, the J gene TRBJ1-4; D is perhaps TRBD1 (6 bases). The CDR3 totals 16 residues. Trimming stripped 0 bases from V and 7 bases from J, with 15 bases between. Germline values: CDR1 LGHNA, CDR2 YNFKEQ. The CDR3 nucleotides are TGTGCCAGCAGCCAAGACCTGGACAGCTTTCGTGAAAAACTGTTTTTT. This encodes CASSQDLDSFREKLFF.

In nucleotides, the CDR3 is TGTGCCAGCCGGTTTGGGGGGGGGCCGGTCTACGAGCAGTACTTC. This gives the protein CASRFGGGPVYEQYF. The chain has TRBV19 and TRBJ2-7; a possible D gene is TRBD2 (7 bases). There are 15 residues in the CDR3. Trimming cost V 9 bases and J 3 bases, with 21 bases left between them. The V gene's germline CDR1 is LNHDA and CDR2 SQIVND (reference sequence).

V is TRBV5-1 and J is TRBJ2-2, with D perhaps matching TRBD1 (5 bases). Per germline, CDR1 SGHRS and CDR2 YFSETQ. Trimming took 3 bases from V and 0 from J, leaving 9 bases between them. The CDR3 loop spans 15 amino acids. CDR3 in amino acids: CASSSDTANTGELFF. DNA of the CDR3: TGCGCCAGCAGCTCGGACACTGCGAACACCGGGGAGCTGTTTTTT.

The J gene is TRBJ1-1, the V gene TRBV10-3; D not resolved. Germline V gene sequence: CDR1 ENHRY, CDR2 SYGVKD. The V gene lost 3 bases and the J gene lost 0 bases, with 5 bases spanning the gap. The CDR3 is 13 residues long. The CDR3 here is CAISDTVNTEAFF. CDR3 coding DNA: TGTGCCATCAGTGATACGGTGAACACTGAAGCTTTCTTT.

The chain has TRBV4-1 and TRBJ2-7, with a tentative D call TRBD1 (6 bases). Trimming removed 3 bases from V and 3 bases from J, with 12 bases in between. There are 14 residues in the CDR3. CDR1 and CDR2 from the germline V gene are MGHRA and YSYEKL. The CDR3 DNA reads TGCGCCAGCAGCCAGTCACAGGGTATCTACGAGCAGTACTTC. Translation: CASSQSQGIYEQYF.

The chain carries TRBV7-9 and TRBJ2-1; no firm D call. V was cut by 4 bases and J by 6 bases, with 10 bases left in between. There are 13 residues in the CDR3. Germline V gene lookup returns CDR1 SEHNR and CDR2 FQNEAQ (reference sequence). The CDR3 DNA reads TGTGCCAGCAGCTCTACCGCCCCCAATGAGCAGTTCTTC. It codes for CASSSTAPNEQFF.

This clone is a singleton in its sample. Here the CDR3 reads CASSPKGTGVNTGELFF. As DNA, the CDR3 is TGTGCCAGCAGCCCCAAAGGGACAGGGGTTAACACCGGGGAGCTGTTTTTT. The chain joins TRBV5-6 to TRBJ2-2; 10 positions match TRBD1. J gave up 2 bases and V 4 bases, and 8 bases lay outside the gene matches. The CDR3 runs 17 residues. Germline CDR1 is SGHDT and CDR2 is YYEEEE.

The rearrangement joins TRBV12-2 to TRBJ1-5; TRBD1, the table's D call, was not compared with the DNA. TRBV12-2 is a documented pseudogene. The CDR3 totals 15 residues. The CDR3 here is CASRLVRQGIQPQHF. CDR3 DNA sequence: TGTGCAAGTCGCTTAGTACGTCAGGGCATTCAGCCCCAGCATTTT.

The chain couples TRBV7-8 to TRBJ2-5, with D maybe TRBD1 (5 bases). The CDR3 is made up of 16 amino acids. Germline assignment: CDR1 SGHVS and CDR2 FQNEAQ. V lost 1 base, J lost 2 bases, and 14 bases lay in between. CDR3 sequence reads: CASSLVSAGSQETQYF. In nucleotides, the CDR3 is TGTGCCAGCAGCTTAGTCAGTGCAGGGTCACAAGAGACCCAGTACTTC.

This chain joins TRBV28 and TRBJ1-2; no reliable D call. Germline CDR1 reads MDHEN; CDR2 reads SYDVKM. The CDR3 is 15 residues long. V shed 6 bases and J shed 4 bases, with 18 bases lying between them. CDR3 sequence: CASRVPGVYGYGYTF. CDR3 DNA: TGTGCCAGCAGGGTGCCCGGGGTTTACGGCTATGGCTACACCTTC.

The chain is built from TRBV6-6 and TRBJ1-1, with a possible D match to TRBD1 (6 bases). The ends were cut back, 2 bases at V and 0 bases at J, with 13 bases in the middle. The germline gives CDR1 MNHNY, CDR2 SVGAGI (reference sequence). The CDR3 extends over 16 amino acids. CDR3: CASSYGTYRVNTEAFF. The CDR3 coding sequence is TGTGCCAGCAGTTACGGAACATACAGGGTGAACACTGAAGCTTTCTTT.

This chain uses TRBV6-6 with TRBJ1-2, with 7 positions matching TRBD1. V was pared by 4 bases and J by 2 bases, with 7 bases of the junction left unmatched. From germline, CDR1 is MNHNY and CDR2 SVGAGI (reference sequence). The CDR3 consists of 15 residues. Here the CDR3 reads CASSSTTGLNYGYTF. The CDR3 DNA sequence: TGTGCCAGCAGTTCCACGACAGGGCTCAACTATGGCTACACCTTC.

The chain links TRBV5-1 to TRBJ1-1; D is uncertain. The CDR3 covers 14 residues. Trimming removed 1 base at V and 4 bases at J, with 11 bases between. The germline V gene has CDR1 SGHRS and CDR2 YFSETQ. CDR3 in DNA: TGCGCCAGCAGCTTGAATGGGCTCGGCACTGAAGCTTTCTTT. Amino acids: CASSLNGLGTEAFF. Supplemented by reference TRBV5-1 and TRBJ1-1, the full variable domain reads KAGVTQTPRYLIKTRGQQVTLSCSPISGHRSVSWYQQTPGQGLQFLFEYFSETQRNKGNFPGRFSGRQFSNSRSEMNVSTLELGDSALYLCASSLNGLGTEAFFGQGTRLTVV.

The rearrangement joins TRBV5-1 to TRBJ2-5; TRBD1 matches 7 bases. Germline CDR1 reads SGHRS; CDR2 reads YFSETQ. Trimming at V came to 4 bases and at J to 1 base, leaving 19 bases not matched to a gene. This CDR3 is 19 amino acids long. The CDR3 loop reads CASSTSRQGQNLPQETQYF. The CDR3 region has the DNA TGCGCCAGCAGCACCTCTAGACAGGGACAGAACCTCCCCCAAGAGACCCAGTACTTC.

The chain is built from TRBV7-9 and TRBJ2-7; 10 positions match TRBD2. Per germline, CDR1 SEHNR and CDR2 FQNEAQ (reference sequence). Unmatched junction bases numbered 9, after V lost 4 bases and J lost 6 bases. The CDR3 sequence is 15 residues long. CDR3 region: CASSSSTSGRAEQYF. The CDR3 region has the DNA TGTGCCAGCAGCTCATCCACCAGCGGGAGGGCCGAGCAGTACTTC.

CDR3 in amino acids: CASSLAGGLIQYF. The CDR3 DNA reads as TGTGCCAGCAGCTTAGCAGGGGGTCTCATTCAGTACTTC. V gene TRBV7-6 combines with J gene TRBJ2-4; a possible D gene is TRBD1 (6 bases). V lost 0 bases, J lost 9 bases, and 9 bases lay in between. Germline V lookup: CDR1 SGHVS, CDR2 FNYEAQ. The CDR3 length is 13 residues.